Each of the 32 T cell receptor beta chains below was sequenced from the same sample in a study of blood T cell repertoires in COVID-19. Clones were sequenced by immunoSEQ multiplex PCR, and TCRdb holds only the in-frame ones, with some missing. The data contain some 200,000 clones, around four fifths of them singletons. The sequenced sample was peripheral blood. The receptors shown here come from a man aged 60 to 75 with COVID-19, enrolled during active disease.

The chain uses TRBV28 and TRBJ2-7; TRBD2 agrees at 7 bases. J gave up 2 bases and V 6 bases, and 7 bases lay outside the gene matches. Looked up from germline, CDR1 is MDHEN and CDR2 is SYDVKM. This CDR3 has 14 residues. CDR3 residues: CASSGGSPTYEQYF. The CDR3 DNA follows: TGTGCCAGCAGCGGGGGGAGTCCAACCTACGAGCAGTACTTC.

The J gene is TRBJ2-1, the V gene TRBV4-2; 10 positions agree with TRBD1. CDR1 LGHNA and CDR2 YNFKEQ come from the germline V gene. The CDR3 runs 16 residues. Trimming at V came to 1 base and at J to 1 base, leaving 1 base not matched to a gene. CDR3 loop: CASSQGQGASYNEQFF. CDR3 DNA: TGTGCCAGCAGCCAAGGACAGGGGGCTTCCTACAATGAGCAGTTCTTC.

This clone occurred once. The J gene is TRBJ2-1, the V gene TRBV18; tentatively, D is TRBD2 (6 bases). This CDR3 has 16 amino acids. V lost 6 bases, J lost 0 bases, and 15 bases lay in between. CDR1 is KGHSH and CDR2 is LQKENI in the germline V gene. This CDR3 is CASSLSHGSSYNEQFF. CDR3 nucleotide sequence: TGTGCCAGCTCCCTCAGTCACGGGAGCTCCTACAATGAGCAGTTCTTC.

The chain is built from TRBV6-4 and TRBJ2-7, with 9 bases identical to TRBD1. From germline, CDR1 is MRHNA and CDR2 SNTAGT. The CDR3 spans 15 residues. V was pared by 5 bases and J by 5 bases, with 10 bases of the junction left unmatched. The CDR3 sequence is CASSRKDRGVHEQYF. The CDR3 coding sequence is TGTGCCAGCAGTAGGAAAGACAGGGGGGTCCACGAGCAGTACTTC.

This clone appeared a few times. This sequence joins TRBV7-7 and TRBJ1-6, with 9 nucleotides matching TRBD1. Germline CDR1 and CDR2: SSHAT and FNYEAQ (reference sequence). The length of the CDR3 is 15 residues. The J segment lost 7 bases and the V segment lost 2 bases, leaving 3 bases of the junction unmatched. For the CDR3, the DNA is TGTGCCAGCAGCTTATCAGGACAGGGGAATTCACCCCTCCACTTT. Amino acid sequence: CASSLSGQGNSPLHF.

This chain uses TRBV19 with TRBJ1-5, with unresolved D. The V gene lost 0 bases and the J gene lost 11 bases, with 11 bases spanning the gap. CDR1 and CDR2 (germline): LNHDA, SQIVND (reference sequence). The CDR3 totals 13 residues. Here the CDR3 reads CASSIDRWGAQHF. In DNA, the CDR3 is TGTGCCAGTAGTATAGATCGATGGGGAGCCCAGCATTTT.

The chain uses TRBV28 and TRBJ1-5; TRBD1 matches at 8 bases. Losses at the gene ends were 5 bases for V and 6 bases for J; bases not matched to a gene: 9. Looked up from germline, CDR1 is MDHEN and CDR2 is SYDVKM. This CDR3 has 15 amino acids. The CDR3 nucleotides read TGTGCCAGCAGTACTGGACAGGGCCCTGCTCAGCCCCAGCATTTT. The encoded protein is CASSTGQGPAQPQHF.

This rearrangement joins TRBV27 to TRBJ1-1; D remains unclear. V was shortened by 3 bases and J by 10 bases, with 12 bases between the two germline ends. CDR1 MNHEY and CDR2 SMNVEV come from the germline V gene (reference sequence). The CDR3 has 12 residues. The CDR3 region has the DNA TGTGCCAGCAGTTTCCCCCGCGGGCCAGCTTTCTTT. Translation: CASSFPRGPAFF.

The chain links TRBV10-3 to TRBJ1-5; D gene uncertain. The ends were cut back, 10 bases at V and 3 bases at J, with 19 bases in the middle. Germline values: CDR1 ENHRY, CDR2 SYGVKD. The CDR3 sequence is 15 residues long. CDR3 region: CATSREEGINQPQHF. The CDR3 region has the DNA TGTGCCACCTCTCGAGAGGAGGGAATCAATCAGCCCCAGCATTTT.

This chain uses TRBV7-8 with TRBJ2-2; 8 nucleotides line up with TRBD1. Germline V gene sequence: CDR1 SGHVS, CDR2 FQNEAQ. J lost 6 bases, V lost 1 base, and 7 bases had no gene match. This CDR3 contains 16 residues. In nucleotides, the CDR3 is TGTGCCAGCAGCTTAGAGGGCAGGGGGCTAGCCGGGGAGCTGTTTTTT. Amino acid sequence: CASSLEGRGLAGELFF. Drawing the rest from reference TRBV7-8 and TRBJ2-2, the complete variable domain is GAGVSQSPRYKVAKRGQDVALRCDPISGHVSLFWYQQALGQGPEFLTYFQNEAQLDKSGLPSDRFFAERPEGSVSTLKIQRTQQEDSAVYLCASSLEGRGLAGELFFGEGSRLTVL.

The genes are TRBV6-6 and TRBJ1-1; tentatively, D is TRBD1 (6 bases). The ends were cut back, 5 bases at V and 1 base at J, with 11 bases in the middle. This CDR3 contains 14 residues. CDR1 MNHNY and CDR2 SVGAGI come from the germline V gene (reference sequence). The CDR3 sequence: CASSAIGGNTEAFF. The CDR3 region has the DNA TGTGCCAGCAGTGCCATAGGGGGGAACACTGAAGCTTTCTTT.

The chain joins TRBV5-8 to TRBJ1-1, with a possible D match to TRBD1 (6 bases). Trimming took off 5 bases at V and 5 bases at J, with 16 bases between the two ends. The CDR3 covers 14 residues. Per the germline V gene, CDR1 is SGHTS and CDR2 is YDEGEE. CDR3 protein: CASSHTGSWTEAFF. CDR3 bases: TGTGCCAGCAGTCATACAGGGTCTTGGACTGAAGCTTTCTTT.

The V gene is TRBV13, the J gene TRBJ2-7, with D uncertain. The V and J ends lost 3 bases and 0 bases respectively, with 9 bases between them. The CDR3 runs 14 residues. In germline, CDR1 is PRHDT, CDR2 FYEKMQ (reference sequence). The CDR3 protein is CASSLLADSYEQYF. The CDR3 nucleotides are TGTGCCAGCAGCTTGCTTGCGGACTCCTACGAGCAGTACTTC.

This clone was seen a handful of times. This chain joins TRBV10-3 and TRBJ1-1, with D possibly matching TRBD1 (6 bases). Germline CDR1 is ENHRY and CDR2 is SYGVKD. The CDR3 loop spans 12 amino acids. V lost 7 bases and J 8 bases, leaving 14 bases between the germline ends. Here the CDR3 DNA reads TGTGCCATCATGCAAGTAGGGGGAGAAGCTTTCTTT. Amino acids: CAIMQVGGEAFF.

CDR3 nucleotides: TGTGCCACCAGCATAGCGGGAGGTGAGCAGTACTTC. It translates to CATSIAGGEQYF. V is TRBV15 and J is TRBJ2-7, with 10 bases identical to TRBD2. CDR1 and CDR2 from the germline V gene are LNHNV and YYDKDF (reference sequence). V trimming: 4 bases; J trimming: 7 bases; junction bases outside the gene matches: 1. The CDR3 spans 12 residues.

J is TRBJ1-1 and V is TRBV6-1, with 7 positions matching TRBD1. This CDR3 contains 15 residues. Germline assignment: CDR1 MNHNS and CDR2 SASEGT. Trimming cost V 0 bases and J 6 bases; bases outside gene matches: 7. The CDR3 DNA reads TGTGCCAGCAGTGAAGCATGGGACAGAGTGTCTGAAGCTTTCTTT. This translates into CASSEAWDRVSEAFF.

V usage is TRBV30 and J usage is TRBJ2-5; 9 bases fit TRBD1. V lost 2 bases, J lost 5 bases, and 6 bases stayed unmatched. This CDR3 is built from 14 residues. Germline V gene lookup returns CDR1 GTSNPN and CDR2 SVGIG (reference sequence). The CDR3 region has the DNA TGTGCCTGGAGTCTGGGACAGGGCCGGGAGACCCAGTACTTC. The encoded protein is CAWSLGQGRETQYF.

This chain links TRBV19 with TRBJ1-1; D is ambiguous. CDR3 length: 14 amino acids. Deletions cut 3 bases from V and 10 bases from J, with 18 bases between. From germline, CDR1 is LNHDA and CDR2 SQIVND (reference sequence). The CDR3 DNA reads TGTGCCAGTAGTATGTCTGAGAATCCTCGGAGAGCTTTCTTT. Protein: CASSMSENPRRAFF.

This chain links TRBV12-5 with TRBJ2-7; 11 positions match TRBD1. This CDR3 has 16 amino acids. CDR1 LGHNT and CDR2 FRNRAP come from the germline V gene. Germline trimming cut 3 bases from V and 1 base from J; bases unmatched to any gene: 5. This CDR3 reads CASGFSGTGGSYEQYF. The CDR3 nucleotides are TGTGCTAGTGGTTTTTCTGGGACAGGGGGATCCTACGAGCAGTACTTC.

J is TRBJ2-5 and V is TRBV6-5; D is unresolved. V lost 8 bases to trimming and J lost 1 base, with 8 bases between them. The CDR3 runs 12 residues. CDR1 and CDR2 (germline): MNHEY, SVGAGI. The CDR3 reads CASAATQETQYF. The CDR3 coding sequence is TGTGCCAGCGCAGCGACCCAAGAGACCCAGTACTTC.

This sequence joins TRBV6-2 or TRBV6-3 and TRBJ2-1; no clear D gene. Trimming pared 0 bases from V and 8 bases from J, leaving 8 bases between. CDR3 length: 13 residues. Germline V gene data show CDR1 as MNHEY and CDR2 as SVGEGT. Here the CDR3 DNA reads TGTGCCAGCAGTTACTCCCGCAGCGATGAGCAGTTCTTC. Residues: CASSYSRSDEQFF.

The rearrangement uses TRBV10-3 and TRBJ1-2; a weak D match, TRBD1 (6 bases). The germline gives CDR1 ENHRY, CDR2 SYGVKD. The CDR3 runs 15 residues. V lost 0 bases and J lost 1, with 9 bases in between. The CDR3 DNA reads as TGTGCCATCAGTGAGTCAACAGGGAATAACTATGGCTACACCTTC. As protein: CAISESTGNNYGYTF.

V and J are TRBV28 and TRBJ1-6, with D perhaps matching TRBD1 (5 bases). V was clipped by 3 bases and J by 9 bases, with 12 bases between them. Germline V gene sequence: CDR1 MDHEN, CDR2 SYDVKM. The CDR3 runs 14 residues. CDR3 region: CASSFKRGRSPLHF. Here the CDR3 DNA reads TGTGCCAGCAGTTTCAAAAGGGGCCGTTCACCCCTCCACTTT.

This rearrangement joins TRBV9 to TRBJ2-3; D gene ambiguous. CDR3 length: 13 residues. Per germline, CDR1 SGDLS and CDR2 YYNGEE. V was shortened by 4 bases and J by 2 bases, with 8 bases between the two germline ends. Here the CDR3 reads CASSRDTTDTQYF. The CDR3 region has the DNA TGTGCCAGCAGCCGTGACACCACAGATACGCAGTATTTT.

This chain's CDR3 is CASSPREGGNQPQHF. The CDR3 DNA reads TGTGCCAGCTCACCACGGGAAGGGGGCAATCAGCCCCAGCATTTT. The chain links TRBV18 to TRBJ1-5; the D gene is possibly TRBD1 (5 bases). The V end was cut by 1 base, the J end by 2 bases, with 9 bases between. The CDR3 has 15 amino acids. Germline assignment: CDR1 KGHSH and CDR2 LQKENI.

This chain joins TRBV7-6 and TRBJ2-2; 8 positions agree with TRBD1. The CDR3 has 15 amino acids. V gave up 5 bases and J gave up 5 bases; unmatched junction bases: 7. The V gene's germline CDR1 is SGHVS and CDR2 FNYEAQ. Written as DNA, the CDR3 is TGTGCCAGCAGCCCGCGGGACAGGATTACCGGGGAGCTGTTTTTT. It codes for CASSPRDRITGELFF.

The chain's CDR3 is CASSYAGSTEAFF. In DNA form, the CDR3 reads TGTGCCAGCAGTTACGCGGGGAGTACTGAAGCTTTCTTT. The chain is built from TRBV6-2 or TRBV6-3 and TRBJ1-1; D is uncertain. From germline, CDR1 is MNHEY and CDR2 SVGEGT. With 2 bases removed from V and 5 bases from J, the gap between germline ends came to 9 bases. The CDR3 runs 13 residues.

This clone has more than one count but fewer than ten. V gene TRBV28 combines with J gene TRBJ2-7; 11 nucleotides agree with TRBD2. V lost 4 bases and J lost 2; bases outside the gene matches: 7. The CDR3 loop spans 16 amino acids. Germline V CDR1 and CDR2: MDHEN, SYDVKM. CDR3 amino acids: CASSSYSSGRPYEQYF. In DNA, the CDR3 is TGTGCCAGCAGTTCTTACTCTAGCGGGAGGCCCTACGAGCAGTACTTC.

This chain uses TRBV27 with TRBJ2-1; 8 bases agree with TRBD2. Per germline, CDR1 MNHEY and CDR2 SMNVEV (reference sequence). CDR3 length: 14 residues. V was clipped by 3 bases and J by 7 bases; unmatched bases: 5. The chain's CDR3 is CASSFSGTPNEQFF. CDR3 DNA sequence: TGTGCCAGCAGTTTTAGCGGGACTCCGAATGAGCAGTTCTTC.

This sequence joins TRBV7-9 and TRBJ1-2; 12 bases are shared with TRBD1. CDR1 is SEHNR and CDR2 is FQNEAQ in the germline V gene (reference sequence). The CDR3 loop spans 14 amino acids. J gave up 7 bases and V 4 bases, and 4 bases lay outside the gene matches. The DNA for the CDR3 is TGTGCCAGCAGCTCGGGACAGGGGGCAGGTGGCTACACCTTC. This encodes CASSSGQGAGGYTF.

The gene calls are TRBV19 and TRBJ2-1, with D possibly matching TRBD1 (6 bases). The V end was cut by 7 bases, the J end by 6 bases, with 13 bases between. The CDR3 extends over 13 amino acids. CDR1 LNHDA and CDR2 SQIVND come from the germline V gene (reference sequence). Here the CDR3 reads CASKAGASNEQFF. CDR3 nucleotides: TGTGCCAGTAAGGCAGGGGCGAGCAATGAGCAGTTCTTC.

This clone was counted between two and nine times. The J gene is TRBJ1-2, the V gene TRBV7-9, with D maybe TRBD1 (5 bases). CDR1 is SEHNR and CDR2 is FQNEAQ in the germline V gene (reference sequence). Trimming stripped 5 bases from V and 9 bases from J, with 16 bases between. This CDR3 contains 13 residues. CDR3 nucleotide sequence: TGTGCCAGCAGCCTTGACAGTGCTTTACGCTACACCTTC. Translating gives CASSLDSALRYTF.